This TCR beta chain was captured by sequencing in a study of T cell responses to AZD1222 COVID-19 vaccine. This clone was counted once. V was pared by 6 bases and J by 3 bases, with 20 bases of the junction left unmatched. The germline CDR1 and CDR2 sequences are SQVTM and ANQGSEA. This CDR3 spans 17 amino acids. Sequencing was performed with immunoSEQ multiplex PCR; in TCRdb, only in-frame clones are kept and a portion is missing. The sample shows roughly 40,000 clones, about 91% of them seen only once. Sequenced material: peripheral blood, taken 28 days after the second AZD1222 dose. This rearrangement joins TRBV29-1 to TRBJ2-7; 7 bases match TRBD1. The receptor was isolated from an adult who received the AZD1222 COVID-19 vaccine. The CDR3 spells CSVGDSATSFRIYEQYF. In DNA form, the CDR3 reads TGCAGCGTAGGGGACAGTGCTACTAGTTTCAGGATCTACGAGCAGTACTTC.